These T cell receptor beta chains were read from a single sample in a study of CD8+ T cells in alopecia areata. Clones were read by immunoSEQ multiplex PCR, and TCRdb kept only the in-frame ones, dropping some. The data hold hundreds of thousands of clones, with roughly 57% observed a single time. Sequenced material: CD4+ T cells sorted from blood, taken at week 0. The receptors were gathered from a human donor with alopecia areata. Each CDR3 is given with its conserved first and last residue. Fields, in order: J gene, D gene, V gene, clone size, CDR3 DNA, CDR3 protein. A D gene is named only where the DNA matches it firmly. Only some rows state a clone size, as once, few, many or a class for expanded clones.

J: TRBJ2-1; D: -; V: TRBV5-6; size: -; DNA: TGTGCCAGCAGCTTGATGGGACCAGGTGCCTACAATGAGCAGTTCTTC; CDR3: CASSLMGPGAYNEQFF
J: TRBJ2-1; D: TRBD1; V: TRBV6-5; size: -; DNA: TGTGCCAGCAGTTACGGGGACAGGGTTGGGGATGAGCAGTTCTTC; CDR3: CASSYGDRVGDEQFF
J: TRBJ2-3; D: TRBD2; V: TRBV4-2; size: -; DNA: TGTGCCAGCAGCCAGGACTCTAGCGGGAGGGCCAATACGCAGTATTTT; CDR3: CASSQDSSGRANTQYF
J: TRBJ2-1; D: -; V: TRBV7-8; size: -; DNA: TGTGCCAGCAGCTTAGTAACTAGTGGGGGCAATGAGCAGTTCTTC; CDR3: CASSLVTSGGNEQFF
J: TRBJ2-1; D: TRBD2; V: TRBV7-9; size: -; DNA: TGTGCCAGCAGCTCCCAACTAGCGGGAGTAGTCAATGAGCAGTTCTTC; CDR3: CASSSQLAGVVNEQFF
J: TRBJ1-1; D: -; V: TRBV29-1; size: -; DNA: TGCAGCGTTGGGCCCCAAGGATGGGCGAACACTGAAGCTTTCTTT; CDR3: CSVGPQGWANTEAFF
J: TRBJ1-2; D: -; V: TRBV30; size: -; DNA: TGTGCCTGGAGTTCTCGGGCCCTCAACTATGGCTACACCTTC; CDR3: CAWSSRALNYGYTF
J: TRBJ2-6; D: -; V: TRBV4-1; size: few; DNA: TGCGCCAGCAGCCACCCCCAGGGGCTCTCTGGGGCCAACGTCCTGACTTTC; CDR3: CASSHPQGLSGANVLTF
J: TRBJ2-3; D: TRBD1; V: TRBV4-1; size: -; DNA: TGCGCCAGCAGCTTACGCTCATTTACCGGGACAGACTTTTCGGATACGCAGTATTTT; CDR3: CASSLRSFTGTDFSDTQYF
J: TRBJ2-7; D: TRBD2; V: TRBV30; size: -; DNA: TGTGCCTGGAAAGATTCCGGGACTAGCGGGAGGTGGAGGTACGAGCAGTACTTC; CDR3: CAWKDSGTSGRWRYEQYF
J: TRBJ2-7; D: TRBD1; V: TRBV7-3; size: -; DNA: TGTGCCAGCAGCTTAGGGCCGACAGGGCGCTACGAGCAGTACTTC; CDR3: CASSLGPTGRYEQYF
J: TRBJ1-1; D: -; V: TRBV27; size: -; DNA: TGTGCCAGCAGTAAAAAGGGGAACACTGAAGCTTTCTTT; CDR3: CASSKKGNTEAFF
J: TRBJ2-3; D: -; V: TRBV5-1; size: few; DNA: TGCGCCAGCAGCCTACGGACGGAGGCAGATACGCAGTATTTT; CDR3: CASSLRTEADTQYF
J: TRBJ1-2; D: -; V: TRBV29-1; size: once; DNA: TGCAGCGTTGAGGGGCCCCCCTATGGCTACACCTTC; CDR3: CSVEGPPYGYTF
J: TRBJ1-2; D: -; V: TRBV5-1; size: -; DNA: TGCGCCAGCAGCATAGACCTCGAAGGCTATGGCTACACCTTC; CDR3: CASSIDLEGYGYTF
J: TRBJ2-3; D: TRBD2; V: TRBV18; size: -; DNA: TGTGCCAGCTCACCCCCCGGGACTAGCGTGGCAGATACGCAGTATTTT; CDR3: CASSPPGTSVADTQYF
J: TRBJ1-2; D: -; V: TRBV2; size: few; DNA: TGTGCCAGCAGTAGAGGACACTATGGCTACACCTTC; CDR3: CASSRGHYGYTF
J: TRBJ2-6; D: -; V: TRBV27; size: few; DNA: TGTGCCAGCAGTTTAGGTGGGACTGGGGCCAACGTCCTGACTTTC; CDR3: CASSLGGTGANVLTF
J: TRBJ1-2; D: TRBD1; V: TRBV6-5; size: -; DNA: TGTGCCAGCAGGCGGACAGGGGGCTATGGCTACACCTTC; CDR3: CASRRTGGYGYTF
J: TRBJ2-1; D: TRBD1; V: TRBV5-6; size: -; DNA: TGTGCCAGCAGCGACGCTATCGGGACAGGGAAGTACAATGAGCAGTTCTTC; CDR3: CASSDAIGTGKYNEQFF
J: TRBJ1-1; D: TRBD1; V: TRBV30; size: -; DNA: TGTGCCTGTAGAAGGGACAGGGGGTACACTGAAGCTTTCTTT; CDR3: CACRRDRGYTEAFF
J: TRBJ2-7; D: TRBD2; V: TRBV5-4; size: -; DNA: TGTGCCAGCAGCCGTGGACTAGCGGAGTACGAGCAGTACTTC; CDR3: CASSRGLAEYEQYF
J: TRBJ2-4; D: -; V: TRBV7-9; size: -; DNA: TGTGCCAGCAGCTTAGGGGAGGGGGCCGGAAACATTCAGTACTTC; CDR3: CASSLGEGAGNIQYF
J: TRBJ1-1; D: TRBD1; V: TRBV30; size: -; DNA: TGTGCCTGGAGAGGGGGCCAGACTGAAGCTTTCTTT; CDR3: CAWRGGQTEAFF
J: TRBJ2-1; D: -; V: TRBV29-1; size: few; DNA: TGCAGCGGCAGGGCCGAGCTTTTCGATGAGCAGTTCTTC; CDR3: CSGRAELFDEQFF
J: TRBJ2-4; D: TRBD2; V: TRBV7-8; size: -; DNA: TGTGCCAGCAGCCCGACGGCTAGCGGCCTAGCCAAAAACATTCAGTACTTC; CDR3: CASSPTASGLAKNIQYF
J: TRBJ2-7; D: TRBD2; V: TRBV30; size: once; DNA: TGTGCCTGGAGCAACGGGAGGGGTACCTACGAGCAGTACTTC; CDR3: CAWSNGRGTYEQYF
J: TRBJ1-2; D: -; V: TRBV30; size: few; DNA: TGTGCCTGGAGTGCATCCACCCCTGGCTACACCTTC; CDR3: CAWSASTPGYTF
J: TRBJ2-7; D: TRBD2; V: TRBV6-1; size: many; DNA: TGTGCCAGCAGCTGGACTAGTAGCTCCTACGAGCAGTACTTC; CDR3: CASSWTSSSYEQYF
J: TRBJ2-5; D: TRBD1; V: TRBV7-2; size: -; DNA: TGTGCCAGCAGCGAGACACACAGGGGCCAAGAGACCCAGTACTTC; CDR3: CASSETHRGQETQYF
J: TRBJ2-1; D: TRBD2; V: TRBV30; size: -; DNA: TGTGCCTGGACCGGGACTAGCGGGACAACTTACTCCTACAATGAGCAGTTCTTC; CDR3: CAWTGTSGTTYSYNEQFF
J: TRBJ1-3; D: -; V: TRBV18; size: -; DNA: TGTGCCAGCTCACAGGGGAGAGTACCCGGAAACACCATATATTTT; CDR3: CASSQGRVPGNTIYF
J: TRBJ2-6; D: TRBD1; V: TRBV29-1; size: -; DNA: TGCAGCGTAGGACAGGGTAGTGGGGCCAACGTCCTGACTTTC; CDR3: CSVGQGSGANVLTF
J: TRBJ2-7; D: -; V: TRBV5-1; size: once; DNA: TGCGCCAGCAGCTTGACCCCAGGAATAGCCTACGAGCAGTACTTC; CDR3: CASSLTPGIAYEQYF
J: TRBJ1-2; D: -; V: TRBV2; size: few; DNA: TGTGCCAGCAGTGGCGGCGAAGCCCATGGCTACACCTTC; CDR3: CASSGGEAHGYTF
J: TRBJ2-7; D: TRBD1; V: TRBV6-5; size: -; DNA: TGTGCCAGCAGTAAACCGGGACAGAGCCTAGTGAAGCAGTACTTC; CDR3: CASSKPGQSLVKQYF
J: TRBJ2-1; D: -; V: TRBV6-1; size: -; DNA: TGTGCCAGCAAGGGGACCCCAGGGGATGAGCAGTTCTTC; CDR3: CASKGTPGDEQFF
J: TRBJ2-5; D: TRBD1; V: TRBV7-9; size: once; DNA: TGTGCCAGCAGCTTAGGACAGGGTGGCGCGCACCAAGAGACCCAGTACTTC; CDR3: CASSLGQGGAHQETQYF
J: TRBJ1-1; D: TRBD1; V: TRBV29-1; size: -; DNA: TGCAGCGTTGAGCTGGGACAGGGGAACACTGAAGCTTTCTTT; CDR3: CSVELGQGNTEAFF
J: TRBJ1-1; D: -; V: TRBV5-1; size: once; DNA: TGCGCCAGCAGAAACGGGAACACTGAAGCTTTCTTT; CDR3: CASRNGNTEAFF
J: TRBJ2-7; D: TRBD2; V: TRBV29-1; size: -; DNA: TGCAGCGTTGATGGTCCTAGCGGAACCTACGAGCAGTACTTC; CDR3: CSVDGPSGTYEQYF
J: TRBJ1-2; D: TRBD1; V: TRBV5-6; size: -; DNA: TGTGCCAGCAGCTGGACAGGGTACGGCTACACCTTC; CDR3: CASSWTGYGYTF
J: TRBJ2-3; D: -; V: TRBV9; size: few; DNA: TGTGCCAGCAGCGCCATGGGTAGCGGAAAAGGAGATACGCAGTATTTT; CDR3: CASSAMGSGKGDTQYF
J: TRBJ1-1; D: -; V: TRBV18; size: -; DNA: TGTGCCAGCTCGCCGGGACTTATGGGGAGTATGAACACTGAAGCTTTCTTT; CDR3: CASSPGLMGSMNTEAFF
J: TRBJ2-5; D: -; V: TRBV4-1; size: -; DNA: TGCGCCAGCAGCCAAGCGACAGCAGAGACCCAGTACTTC; CDR3: CASSQATAETQYF
J: TRBJ1-3; D: -; V: TRBV30; size: -; DNA: TGTGCCTGGGGGGCCCTCTCTGGAAACACCATATATTTT; CDR3: CAWGALSGNTIYF
J: TRBJ2-7; D: -; V: TRBV23-1; size: -; DNA: TGCGCCAGCAGTCAAAGGCCATACGAGCAGTACTTC; CDR3: CASSQRPYEQYF
J: TRBJ2-3; D: -; V: TRBV5-1; size: -; DNA: TGCGCCAGCAGTGAATCGGGGTACTCAGATACGCAGTATTTT; CDR3: CASSESGYSDTQYF
J: TRBJ2-2; D: -; V: TRBV27; size: -; DNA: TGTGCCAGCACCTTTGCTCTCGGGGGAAAAGGCGGGGAGCTGTTTTTT; CDR3: CASTFALGGKGGELFF
J: TRBJ2-6; D: -; V: TRBV9; size: -; DNA: TGTGCCAGCAGCGTAGGTGACTCTGGGGCCAACGTCCTGACTTTC; CDR3: CASSVGDSGANVLTF
J: TRBJ1-1; D: TRBD1; V: TRBV7-9; size: few; DNA: TGTGCCAGCAGCCCAGACAGGGGACATATGAACACTGAAGCTTTCTTT; CDR3: CASSPDRGHMNTEAFF
J: TRBJ2-3; D: TRBD2; V: TRBV7-9; size: few; DNA: TGTGCCAGCTTGGTCGGCGGGGGGACAGATACGCAGTATTTT; CDR3: CASLVGGGTDTQYF
J: TRBJ1-3; D: -; V: TRBV30; size: few; DNA: TGTGCCTGGGACAGAACTGGAAACACCATATATTTT; CDR3: CAWDRTGNTIYF
J: TRBJ1-2; D: TRBD1; V: TRBV12-5; size: few; DNA: TGTGCTAGTGGTTTGTGGGGGACAGGGATCGGCTACACCTTC; CDR3: CASGLWGTGIGYTF